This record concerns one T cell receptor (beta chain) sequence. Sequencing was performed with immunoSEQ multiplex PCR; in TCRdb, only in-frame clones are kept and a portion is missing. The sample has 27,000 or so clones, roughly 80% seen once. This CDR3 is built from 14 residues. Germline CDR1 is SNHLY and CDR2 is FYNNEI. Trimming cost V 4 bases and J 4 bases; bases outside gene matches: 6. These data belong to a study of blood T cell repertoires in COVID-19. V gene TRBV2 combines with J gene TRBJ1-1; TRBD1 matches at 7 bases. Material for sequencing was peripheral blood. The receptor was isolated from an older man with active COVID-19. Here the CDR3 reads CASSAQGPGTEAFF. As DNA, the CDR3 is TGTGCCAGCAGTGCACAGGGGCCGGGCACTGAAGCTTTCTTT.